The T cell receptor beta chain described here comes from a study of Graves' ophthalmopathy and Graves' hyperthyroidism. Per germline, CDR1 KGHDR and CDR2 SFDVKD. Trimming took off 9 bases at V and 2 bases at J, with 12 bases between the two ends. The CDR3 is 13 amino acids. What supplied the PBMCs was approximately 10 ml of fresh peripheral blood. This clonotype was seen ten or more times. Using RNA transcripts, the TCR beta CDR3 regions were amplified. First-round RT-PCR employed HTBI primers, with a second-round multiplex PCR after it. TCRdb called the multiplex PCR reads again in MiXCR, with one record for every CDR3 protein. The sample holds 400,000 to 500,000 distinct CDR3 sequences; under 25% are singletons and the top ten take roughly 3.2%.

This clonotype was obtained from a woman between 18 and 29 years old with stable Graves' hyperthyroidism. The material sequenced was peripheral blood. V gene TRBV24-1 combines with J gene TRBJ2-5, with a weak D call TRBD1 (6 bases). The CDR3 DNA follows: TGTGCCACCGGTGCAGGGGAACAAGAGACCCAGTACTTC. This gives the protein CATGAGEQETQYF.